Detailed here is one TCR beta chain. Antigen specificity is unknown. The data stem from a study of T-cell memory formation after mild COVID-19. V lost 7 bases and J 4 bases, leaving 16 bases between the germline ends. This CDR3 has 14 residues. Germline lookup yields CDR1 MNHEY and CDR2 SVGAGI. General study points: The appearance of some responding clones in pre-infection memory suggested that cross-reactive memory joined. There was a balanced CD4/CD8 profile in clones contracting day 15 to 85, and later expanders leaned CD4+. Chiefly within CM and EM were the contracting CD4+ clones; CD8+ ones were within EMRA.

UMIs and sample barcodes were carried by the TCR alpha and TCR beta cDNA libraries that 5'RACE produced using constant-segment primers. TCRdb re-called the 5' RACE reads with MiXCR, one entry per CDR3 protein. The sample carries some 290,000 distinct CDR3 sequences, around 15% recorded once. The TCR sequence derives from a man aged 18-30 years who had mild COVID-19 (a few samples of this study predate the infection). Cell type and time point are not known. Specimen: PBMCs or a T cell subset sorted from them (not recorded which). The chain links TRBV6-5 to TRBJ1-2, with TRBD1 as a possible D gene (5 bases). Written as DNA, the CDR3 is TGTGCCAGCACGGATACAGGCTCGGGCTATGGCTACACCTTC. It is translated as CASTDTGSGYGYTF.